Listed below are T cell receptor beta chains from one sample, sequenced in a study of T cell responses to AZD1222 COVID-19 vaccine. Sequencing was performed with immunoSEQ multiplex PCR; in TCRdb, only in-frame clones are kept and a portion is missing. The sample contains 150,000 to 200,000 clones, around 87% of which appear only once. The sequencing here drew on peripheral blood, taken on day 0 of MenACWY control vaccination. The receptors derive from an adult in good health. CDR3s include the opening cysteine and the closing phenylalanine or tryptophan. Each record gives: D gene, V gene, clone size, J gene, CDR3 protein, CDR3 DNA. A D gene is named only where the DNA matches it firmly. Expanded clones get a size class; other rows say once, few or many, or leave the size out.

>.|TRBV4-2|.|TRBJ2-7
CASSQQQEKNYEQYF
TGTGCCAGCAGCCAGCAACAGGAAAAGAATTACGAGCAGTACTTC
>TRBD1|TRBV29-1|.|TRBJ2-6
CSVTDRDPTSGANVLTF
TGCAGCGTTACTGACAGGGACCCAACCTCTGGGGCCAACGTCCTGACTTTC
>TRBD2|TRBV27|.|TRBJ2-3
CASRILAGGLDTQYF
TGTGCCAGCCGTATTCTAGCGGGAGGACTGGATACGCAGTATTTT
>.|TRBV19|.|TRBJ2-3
CASSPRGIGSQDTQYF
TGTGCCAGTAGTCCCCGGGGGATTGGTTCACAAGATACGCAGTATTTT
>.|TRBV14|.|TRBJ2-1
CASSQEARSHDEQFF
TGTGCCAGCAGCCAAGAAGCCAGGTCTCACGATGAGCAGTTCTTC
>.|TRBV19|.|TRBJ1-5
CASRDREPNQPQHF
TGTGCCAGTAGAGACCGGGAACCAAATCAGCCCCAGCATTTT
>TRBD1|TRBV18|.|TRBJ1-2
CASSQGQGPNYGYTF
TGTGCCAGCTCACAGGGACAGGGGCCTAACTATGGCTACACCTTC
>.|TRBV6-2/TRBV6-3|.|TRBJ2-7
CASSRPGEQYF
TGTGCCAGCAGTCGCCCCGGCGAGCAGTACTTC
>.|TRBV5-1|.|TRBJ2-7
CASSLAWTGTYEQYF
TGCGCCAGCAGCTTGGCCTGGACCGGAACCTACGAGCAGTACTTC
>.|TRBV6-5|.|TRBJ2-1
CASSYSGSSDEQFF
TGTGCCAGCAGTTACTCGGGTTCGTCGGATGAGCAGTTCTTC
>.|TRBV5-3|.|TRBJ1-1
CARSLEGQKDTEAFF
TGTGCCAGAAGCTTGGAAGGACAGAAGGACACTGAAGCTTTCTTT
>.|TRBV30|.|TRBJ1-2
CAWNPGNYGYTF
TGTGCCTGGAATCCGGGTAACTATGGCTACACCTTC
>TRBD1|TRBV27|.|TRBJ1-2
CASSWGQGVVGYTF
TGTGCCAGCAGTTGGGGACAGGGGGTTGTTGGCTACACCTTC
>.|TRBV27|.|TRBJ2-7
CASSPQENRYEQYF
TGTGCCAGCAGTCCACAGGAAAACCGCTACGAGCAGTACTTC
>TRBD2|TRBV24-1|.|TRBJ2-3
CATSDPKAGGSSGRSSTDTQYF
TGTGCCACCAGTGATCCCAAGGCGGGGGGGTCTAGCGGGAGGTCTAGCACAGATACGCAGTATTTT
>.|TRBV6-6|once|TRBJ1-5
CASTYEGGFNQPQHF
TGTGCCAGCACCTACGAAGGGGGGTTCAATCAGCCCCAGCATTTT
>TRBD1|TRBV7-2|.|TRBJ1-1
CASSLVGQGGTEAFF
TGTGCCAGCAGCTTAGTTGGACAGGGTGGCACTGAAGCTTTCTTT
>.|TRBV4-2|few|TRBJ2-7
CASSQDKQSSTYEQYF
TGTGCCAGCAGCCAAGATAAGCAGTCCAGCACGTACGAGCAGTACTTC
>.|TRBV19|few|TRBJ1-6
CASSIDNPRSYNSPLHF
TGTGCCAGTAGTATAGATAACCCTCGAAGCTATAATTCACCCCTCCACTTT
>.|TRBV4-1|.|TRBJ2-7
CASSQVGRSYEQYF
TGCGCCAGCAGCCAAGTGGGCCGATCCTACGAGCAGTACTTC
>.|TRBV11-2|.|TRBJ1-2
CASSLWAPGRDYGYTF
TGTGCCAGCAGCTTATGGGCCCCTGGCAGGGACTATGGCTACACCTTC
>.|TRBV30|.|TRBJ1-2
CAWKGGAYGYTF
TGTGCCTGGAAAGGTGGGGCCTATGGCTACACCTTC
>TRBD2|TRBV2|.|TRBJ2-7
CASSEALGLAGVITYEQYF
TGTGCCAGCAGTGAAGCACTGGGACTAGCGGGAGTTATCACCTACGAGCAGTACTTC
>.|TRBV15|.|TRBJ2-7
CATSRVRGSNEQYF
TGTGCCACCAGCAGAGTTAGGGGGTCTAACGAGCAGTACTTC
>TRBD1|TRBV19|.|TRBJ2-3
CASSIATGGFGTDTQYF
TGTGCCAGTAGTATTGCGACAGGGGGCTTCGGGACAGATACGCAGTATTTT
>TRBD1|TRBV28|.|TRBJ1-1
CASSLWEGAGTEAFF
TGTGCCAGCAGTTTATGGGAGGGGGCGGGCACTGAAGCTTTCTTT